This T cell receptor (beta chain) was sequenced for a study of chemoradiotherapy in HPV16-positive cancers. Study-wide results and limits: The functional HPV-specific definition rests on just a couple of HPV16-positive patients. Non-HPV-specific T cells did not expand in tumors during treatment, whereas candidate HPV-specific clones and E7-related motifs did.

As regards this clone: Its specificity is unknown.

Profiling relied on immunoSEQ multiplex PCR, and the TCRdb table lists in-frame clones only, not all of them. This table holds roughly 12,000 clones, approximately 86% found once. Samples were taken several times over chemoradiotherapy. In germline, CDR1 is GTSNPN, CDR2 SVGIG (reference sequence). The CDR3 runs 14 residues. The V and J ends lost 0 bases and 0 bases respectively, with 9 bases between them. The gene calls are TRBV30 and TRBJ2-7; D is possibly TRBD1 (5 bases). The sample here was blood, taken from a patient who underwent chemoradiotherapy. The receptor's source is a human donor with HPV-associated anogenital cancer. The CDR3 protein is CAWSVDSLSYEQYF. The CDR3 coding sequence is TGTGCCTGGAGTGTCGACAGTCTCTCCTACGAGCAGTACTTC. The whole variable domain, filled in from reference TRBV30 and TRBJ2-7, reads SQTIHQWPATLVQPVGSPLSLECTVEGTSNPNLYWYRQAAGRGLQLLFYSVGIGQISSEVPQNLSASRPQDRQFILSSKKLLLSDSGFYLCAWSVDSLSYEQYFGPGTRLTVT.